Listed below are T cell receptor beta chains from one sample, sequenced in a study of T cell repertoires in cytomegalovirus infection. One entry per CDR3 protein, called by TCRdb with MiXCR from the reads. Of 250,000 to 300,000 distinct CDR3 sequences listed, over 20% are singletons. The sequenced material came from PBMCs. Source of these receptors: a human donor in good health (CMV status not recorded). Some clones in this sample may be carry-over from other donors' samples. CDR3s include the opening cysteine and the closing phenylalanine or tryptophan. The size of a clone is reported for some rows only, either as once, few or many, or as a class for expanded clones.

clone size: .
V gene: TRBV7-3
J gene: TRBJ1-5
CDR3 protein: CVSSEQGGHQPQHF

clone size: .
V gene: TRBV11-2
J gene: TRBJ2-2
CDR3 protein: CASSSTGGNTGELFF

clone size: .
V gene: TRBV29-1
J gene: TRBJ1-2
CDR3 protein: CSVDSRDRASYTSYTF

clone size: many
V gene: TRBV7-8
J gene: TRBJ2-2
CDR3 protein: CASSRTSGSEYTGELFF

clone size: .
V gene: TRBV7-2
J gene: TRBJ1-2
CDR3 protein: CASSPGGTGFYGYTF

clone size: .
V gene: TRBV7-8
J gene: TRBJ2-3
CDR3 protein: CASSLTGGAGNTQYF

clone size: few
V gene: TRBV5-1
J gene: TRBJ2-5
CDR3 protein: CASSFSSAETQYF

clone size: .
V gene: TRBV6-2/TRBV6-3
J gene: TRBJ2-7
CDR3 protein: CASRGGTGYEQYF

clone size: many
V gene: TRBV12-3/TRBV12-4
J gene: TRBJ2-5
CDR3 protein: CASSLGPSQETQYF

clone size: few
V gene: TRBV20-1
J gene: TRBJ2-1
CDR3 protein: CSARAHLAIGNEQFF

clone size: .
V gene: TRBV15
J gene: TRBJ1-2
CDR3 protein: CATGGEDYGYTF

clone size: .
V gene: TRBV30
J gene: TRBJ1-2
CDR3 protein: CAYLVGQGANGYTF

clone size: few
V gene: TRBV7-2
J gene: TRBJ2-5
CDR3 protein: CASSLDGTRGTQYF

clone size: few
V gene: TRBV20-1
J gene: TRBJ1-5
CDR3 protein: CSALGLYSNQPQHF

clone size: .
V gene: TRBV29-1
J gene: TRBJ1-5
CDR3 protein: CSVEITVNQPQHF

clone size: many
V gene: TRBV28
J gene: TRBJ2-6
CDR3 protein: CASKGTGFSGANVLTF

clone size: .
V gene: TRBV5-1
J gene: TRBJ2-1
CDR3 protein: CASTSDPSSYNEQFF

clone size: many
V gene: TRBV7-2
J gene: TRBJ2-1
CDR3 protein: CASSQRDYLSNEQFF

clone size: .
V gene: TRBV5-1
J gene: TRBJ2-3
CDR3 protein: CASMTSGATDTQYF

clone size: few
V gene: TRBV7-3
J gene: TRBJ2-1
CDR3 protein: CASSPEGLSSYNEQFF

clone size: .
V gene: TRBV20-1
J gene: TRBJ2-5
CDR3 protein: CSAKIDGRGETQYF

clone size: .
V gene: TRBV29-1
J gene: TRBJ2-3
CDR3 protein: CSVDTGTDTQYF

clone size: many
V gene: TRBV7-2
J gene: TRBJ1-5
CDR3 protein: CASSLTGYQPQHF

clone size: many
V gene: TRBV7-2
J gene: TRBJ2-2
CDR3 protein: CASSGRSGLPRGTGELFF

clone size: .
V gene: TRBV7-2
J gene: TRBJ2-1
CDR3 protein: CASGSIGGNREQFF

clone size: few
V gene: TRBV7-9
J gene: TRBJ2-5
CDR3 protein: CASSLEVRTQYF

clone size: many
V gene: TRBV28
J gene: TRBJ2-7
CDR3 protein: CASSFIPAQGSEQYF

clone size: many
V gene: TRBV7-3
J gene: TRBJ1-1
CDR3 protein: CASSLTAGSAEAFF

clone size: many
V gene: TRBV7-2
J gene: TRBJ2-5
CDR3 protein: CASNPTGTSKETQYF